This entry concerns a single T cell receptor (beta chain). The germline gives CDR1 MNHEY, CDR2 SMNVEV (reference sequence). V was pared by 6 bases and J by 8 bases, with 8 bases between. The CDR3 consists of 11 residues. Original processing notes: Quantification of nucleated cells was approximated via reference gene primer amplification. Profiled with immunoSEQ multiplex PCR; TCRdb holds only in-frame clones, not every one. The V and J calls and clone size come from that table; D and trimming were worked out from the DNA. The table lists 200,000 to 300,000 clones, roughly 80% of them singletons. This entry is derived from a study of blood T cell repertoires in COVID-19.

The source is a man aged 60-69 years with acute or convalescent COVID-19. Sequenced sample: peripheral blood. V is TRBV27 and J is TRBJ2-1; TRBD2 is a possible D gene (5 bases). In nucleotides, the CDR3 is TGTGCCAGCAGGAGGGCGGATGAGCAGTTCTTC. Translating gives CASRRADEQFF.